The 17 T cell receptor beta chains below come from one sample, sequenced in a study of beta chain features in type 1 diabetes. The study's findings and limits: Researchers report that Type 1 diabetes patients had moderately but significantly shorter TCRB CDR3s across all four CD4+ subsets.

TCRB transcripts that were expressed got sequenced, as all of the isolated RNA had been reverse transcribed. TCRdb's table, derived via immunoSEQ multiplex PCR, lists solely in-frame clones and lacks some. This sample has 140,000 or so clones, with approximately 13% found just once. No antigen has been identified for these receptors. Sequences were obtained from central memory CD4+ T cells from blood. All receptors come from a man between 18 and 29 years old with type 1 diabetes.

The rearrangement uses TRBV4-1 and TRBJ2-2; 8 bases match TRBD2. The trim removed 1 base at V and 7 bases at J, leaving 11 bases unmatched. In germline, CDR1 is MGHRA, CDR2 YSYEKL. This CDR3 is built from 17 residues. CDR3 in amino acids: CASSQVSGGPPIGELFF. As DNA, the CDR3 is TGCGCCAGCAGCCAAGTTTCGGGGGGGCCTCCCATCGGGGAGCTGTTTTTT.

The rearrangement uses TRBV10-3 and TRBJ1-4, with D uncertain. There are 13 residues in the CDR3. Germline V gene data show CDR1 as ENHRY and CDR2 as SYGVKD. V dropped 10 bases and J dropped 0 bases, with 9 bases sitting between them. CDR3 DNA: TGTGCCACAAGTCGATCAACTAATGAAAAACTGTTTTTT. Translation gives CATSRSTNEKLFF.

This sequence joins TRBV11-1 and TRBJ1-2; no clear D. CDR1 SGHAT and CDR2 FQDESV come from the germline V gene (reference sequence). The CDR3 extends over 13 amino acids. Trimming removed 3 bases from V and 4 bases from J, with 9 bases in between. The CDR3 reads CASSFGRIYGYTF. For the CDR3, the DNA is TGTGCCAGCAGCTTCGGCCGGATCTATGGCTACACCTTC.

The chain links TRBV11-2 to TRBJ2-1, with 8 bases lining up with TRBD2. J was trimmed by 2 bases and V by 1 base; bases with no gene match: 1. The V gene's germline CDR1 is SGHAT and CDR2 FQNNGV. The CDR3 has 15 residues. CDR3 bases: TGTGCCAGCAGCTTAGCGGGACTAGCCTACAATGAGCAGTTCTTC. This sequence encodes CASSLAGLAYNEQFF.

This clone was detected many times. V is TRBV18 and J is TRBJ1-2; weak D call: TRBD1 (6 bases). Between the trimmed V and J ends, which lost 3 bases and 6 bases, there was a span of 11 bases. CDR1 KGHSH and CDR2 LQKENI come from the germline V gene. The CDR3 totals 13 residues. The CDR3 DNA follows: TGTGCCAGCTCACCCTACTCAGGGGATGGCTACACCTTC. This translates into CASSPYSGDGYTF.

This clone came up many times. The chain couples TRBV18 to TRBJ2-7; D perhaps matches TRBD2 (5 bases). CDR1 KGHSH and CDR2 LQKENI come from the germline V gene. Trimming left V 8 bases short and J 3 bases short, with 11 bases between. The CDR3 contains 12 residues. CDR3 region: CASRGQHYEQYF. The DNA for the CDR3 is TGTGCCAGCCGCGGGCAACACTACGAGCAGTACTTC. The full variable domain, with the rest looked up from reference TRBV18 and TRBJ2-7, is NAGVMQNPRHLVRRRGQEARLRCSPMKGHSHVYWYRQLPEEGLKFMVYLQKENIIDESGMPKERFSAEFPKEGPSILRIQQVVRGDSAAYFCASRGQHYEQYFGPGTRLTVT.

The chain links TRBV6-5 to TRBJ2-1; 12 bases map to TRBD2. The V segment lost 6 bases and the J segment 9 bases; nucleotides outside the gene matches: 6. The CDR3 loop spans 14 amino acids. Germline V gene sequence: CDR1 MNHEY, CDR2 SVGAGI. The CDR3 here is CASRPGLAGPEQFF. The CDR3 DNA is TGTGCCAGCAGACCAGGACTAGCGGGGCCTGAGCAGTTCTTC.

This clone was detected only a few times. CDR3 protein: CASSPDRDYGYTF. The CDR3 DNA is TGTGCCAGTAGTCCCGACAGGGACTATGGCTACACCTTC. V usage is TRBV19 and J usage is TRBJ1-2; the match to TRBD1 covers 7 bases. This CDR3 is built from 13 residues. The germline gives CDR1 LNHDA, CDR2 SQIVND (reference sequence). V lost 5 bases, J lost 3 bases, and 3 bases stayed unmatched.

This clone came up a few times. The chain has TRBV11-3 and TRBJ2-7, with a tentative D call TRBD1 (6 bases). Germline V lookup: CDR1 SGHNT, CDR2 YENEEA. Trimming stripped 5 bases from V and 5 bases from J, with 13 bases between. The CDR3 spans 13 residues. CDR3: CASSPRYRDEQYF. The CDR3 region has the DNA TGTGCCAGCAGCCCACGGTACAGGGACGAGCAGTACTTC.

The chain recombines TRBV5-1 with TRBJ2-7, with 7 bases matching TRBD1. Germline V CDR1 and CDR2: SGHRS, YFSETQ. The CDR3 runs to 17 residues. V lost 4 bases to trimming and J lost 0 bases; unmatched junction nucleotides: 13. CDR3 in amino acids: CASSIVRTGELSYEQYF. The CDR3 bases are TGCGCCAGCAGCATTGTCAGGACAGGAGAACTCTCCTACGAGCAGTACTTC. The full variable domain, with the rest looked up from reference TRBV5-1 and TRBJ2-7, is KAGVTQTPRYLIKTRGQQVTLSCSPISGHRSVSWYQQTPGQGLQFLFEYFSETQRNKGNFPGRFSGRQFSNSRSEMNVSTLELGDSALYLCASSIVRTGELSYEQYFGPGTRLTVT.

The chain carries TRBV9 and TRBJ1-2; D might be TRBD1 (6 bases). The CDR3 consists of 13 residues. Germline CDR1 reads SGDLS; CDR2 reads YYNGEE. The V gene lost 4 bases and the J gene lost 3 bases, with 10 bases spanning the gap. The CDR3 nucleotides are TGTGCCAGCAGCAAACAGGGATACTATGGCTACACCTTC. Protein: CASSKQGYYGYTF.

CDR3 protein: CAWSVRPGETQYF. DNA for the CDR3: TGTGCCTGGAGTGTACGTCCTGGAGAGACCCAGTACTTC. This rearrangement joins TRBV30 to TRBJ2-5; D not certain. The CDR3 contains 13 residues. The V and J ends lost 0 bases and 4 bases respectively, with 9 bases between them. Germline CDR1 GTSNPN, CDR2 SVGIG (reference sequence).

A few counts support this clone. The chain uses TRBV30 and TRBJ2-7, with D hard to call. Deletions cut 6 bases from V and 7 bases from J, with 19 bases between. In germline, CDR1 is GTSNPN, CDR2 SVGIG (reference sequence). This CDR3 region has 13 residues. CDR3 protein: CACLSSQLGEQYF. Written as DNA, the CDR3 is TGTGCCTGCCTGTCTTCTCAACTGGGGGAGCAGTACTTC.

This clone appeared a few times. J is TRBJ1-2 and V is TRBV25-1; D may be TRBD1 (5 bases). Germline-derived CDR1 and CDR2 are MGHDK and SYGVNS. V was cut by 1 base and J by 0 bases, with 6 bases left in between. There are 14 residues in the CDR3. CDR3 coding DNA: TGTGCCAGCAGTGAATCGGGGGCTAACTATGGCTACACCTTC. It is translated as CASSESGANYGYTF.

This clone came up a few times. J is TRBJ1-5 and V is TRBV2; perhaps TRBD1 as D (6 bases). Germline assignment: CDR1 SNHLY and CDR2 FYNNEI. The V and J ends lost 4 bases and 3 bases respectively, with 10 bases between them. The CDR3 contains 14 residues. CDR3 nucleotide sequence: TGTGCCAGCAGTGCCCAGGGGAACAATCAGCCCCAGCATTTT. Its protein product is CASSAQGNNQPQHF.

The CDR3 region is CASSRIDQPQHF. In DNA, the CDR3 is TGTGCCAGCAGCCGGATTGATCAGCCCCAGCATTTT. The rearrangement links TRBV7-9 to TRBJ1-5; D remains unclear. Germline CDR1 and CDR2: SEHNR and FQNEAQ (reference sequence). V lost 5 bases and J 5 bases, leaving 7 bases between the germline ends. CDR3 length: 12 residues.

This clone was observed a few times. The gene calls are TRBV21-1 and TRBJ2-5; the D call in the table, TRBD1, was not verified against the DNA. TRBV21-1 is a recognized pseudogene. The CDR3 runs 13 residues. Written as DNA, the CDR3 is TGTGCCAGCAGAAGGGACAGAGAAGAGACCCAGTACTTC. Its protein is CASRRDREETQYF.